This T cell receptor beta chain was recovered during a study of cytomegalovirus exposure and HLA in healthy donors. General observations from the study: A later analysis associated approximately 17,000 TCR beta sequences with HLA alleles at a 0.05 false discovery rate. Presence/absence analyses assumed roughly uniform sequencing depth across donors, which may not hold.

On this clone itself: Its target is unknown.

PCR amplification relied on 60 Vbeta primers (plus 13 Jbeta primers). Original processing notes: Later, an analysis found around 77 million unique TCR beta chains, and about 10 million of these were shared. The method was immunoSEQ multiplex PCR; TCRdb's version includes in-frame clones alone and lacks a portion of them. V, J and clone size derive from that table, while D and trimming were established from the DNA sequence. The sample includes some 70,000 clones, approximately 84% of them seen just once. Germline CDR1 reads KGHSH; CDR2 reads LQKENI. This CDR3 is built from 14 residues. Trimming removed 2 bases at V and 1 base at J, with 9 bases between.

This sequence originates from a woman in her forties or fifties in good health and CMV-seronegative. The rearrangement joins TRBV18 to TRBJ2-7, with no clear D. The sequenced sample consisted of PBMCs. Here the CDR3 DNA reads TGTGCCAGCTCACCATTGGCAGATTCCTACGAGCAGTACTTC. The encoded protein is CASSPLADSYEQYF.